The source of this T cell receptor (beta chain) is a study of graft-versus-host responses after intestinal transplantation. By frequency in the sample, this clone is medium-sized. The antigen is not known. Clones were sequenced by immunoSEQ multiplex PCR, and TCRdb holds only the in-frame ones, with some missing. This table holds 98,000 or so clones, about 90% found once. The sample in question was unstimulated CD4+ T cells sorted from spleen or lymph node cells, obtained before intestinal transplant. The receptor was isolated from a human donor who received an intestinal transplant.

CDR3 sequence reads: CASSEFTAYGYTF. In DNA, the CDR3 is TGCGCCAGCAGTGAGTTTACAGCCTATGGCTACACCTTC. The chain links TRBV10-1 to TRBJ1-2; the D is unclear. CDR3 length: 13 amino acids. In germline, CDR1 is WNHNN, CDR2 SYGVQD (reference sequence). Trimming left V 1 base short and J 4 bases short, with 7 bases between.